This passage covers 8 T cell receptor beta chains from one sample sequenced in a study of blood T cell repertoires in COVID-19. The assay was immunoSEQ multiplex PCR, and TCRdb's table has in-frame clones only and misses some. The sample carries some 460,000 clones, 70% to 90% recorded once. The sample taken for sequencing was PBMCs or T cells enriched from blood (not recorded which). The source of these receptors is a woman younger than 35 with acute COVID-19.

The chain carries TRBV18 and TRBJ2-7; D gene unclear. There are 14 residues in the CDR3. The germline V gene encodes CDR1 KGHSH and CDR2 LQKENI. The V end lost 2 bases, the J end lost 3 bases, and 11 bases lay between the germline ends. CDR3 amino acids: CASSPSGSDYEQYF. CDR3 DNA sequence: TGTGCCAGCTCACCATCCGGGTCGGACTACGAGCAGTACTTC. Full variable domain (missing parts from reference TRBV18 and TRBJ2-7): NAGVMQNPRHLVRRRGQEARLRCSPMKGHSHVYWYRQLPEEGLKFMVYLQKENIIDESGMPKERFSAEFPKEGPSILRIQQVVRGDSAAYFCASSPSGSDYEQYFGPGTRLTVT.

This chain connects TRBV6-5 to TRBJ1-5; D call uncertain. Germline loops: CDR1 MNHEY, CDR2 SVGAGI. The CDR3 consists of 11 residues. V dropped 6 bases and J dropped 5 bases, with 5 bases sitting between them. CDR3: CASSLYQPQHF. CDR3 bases: TGTGCCAGCAGCCTTTATCAGCCCCAGCATTTT.

This sequence joins TRBV6-5 and TRBJ1-2, with TRBD1 identical over 7 bases. The CDR3 is 15 residues long. Germline lookup yields CDR1 MNHEY and CDR2 SVGAGI. Trimming took 6 bases from V and 4 from J; bases not matched to a gene: 11. CDR3 sequence reads: CASSQRDRAGYGYTF. The DNA of the CDR3 is TGTGCCAGCAGCCAACGAGACAGGGCGGGCTATGGCTACACCTTC.

V and J are TRBV2 and TRBJ2-7; 7 bases agree with TRBD1. Germline V CDR1 and CDR2: SNHLY, FYNNEI. The CDR3 consists of 13 residues. The J segment lost 7 bases and the V segment lost 6 bases, leaving 9 bases of the junction unmatched. The CDR3 DNA reads TGTGCCAGCAGACCCGGGACAGCGCGTGAGCAGTACTTC. It encodes CASRPGTAREQYF. The full variable domain, in which reference TRBV2 and TRBJ2-7 provide the parts outside the CDR3, is EPEVTQTPSHQVTQMGQEVILRCVPISNHLYFYWYRQILGQKVEFLVSFYNNEISEKSEIFDDQFSVERPDGSNFTLKIRSTKLEDSAMYFCASRPGTAREQYFGPGTRLTVT.

The V call is TRBV5-5, the J call TRBJ1-6, with a tentative D call TRBD1 (6 bases). Trimming stripped 4 bases from V and 8 bases from J, with 16 bases between. The germline V gene has CDR1 SGHKS and CDR2 YYEKEE (reference sequence). The CDR3 loop spans 15 amino acids. The CDR3 region has the DNA TGTGCCAGCAGCCCAAGAAGGGCAGGGGATTCACCCCTCCACTTT. Amino acid sequence: CASSPRRAGDSPLHF.

The chain carries TRBV28 and TRBJ1-2; D call uncertain. Germline assignment: CDR1 MDHEN and CDR2 SYDVKM. This CDR3 has 14 residues. Trimming cost V 2 bases and J 2 bases, with 9 bases left between them. The CDR3 sequence is CASSLAEGNYGYTF. The CDR3 nucleotides read TGTGCCAGCAGTTTAGCAGAGGGAAACTATGGCTACACCTTC.

The V call is TRBV21-1, the J call TRBJ1-5; the table's D gene call, TRBD1, was not cross checked with the DNA. TRBV21-1 is a pseudogene. The CDR3 extends over 18 amino acids. The CDR3 sequence: CASRPGTGPATGNQPQHF. The CDR3 DNA reads TGTGCCAGCAGACCCGGGACAGGGCCTGCGACGGGCAATCAGCCCCAGCATTTT.

The CDR3 DNA reads as TGTGCCAGCAGCATCCTAGCGGGAGTCGTAAATGAGCAGTTCTTC. It is translated as CASSILAGVVNEQFF. This chain joins TRBV9 and TRBJ2-1, with 10 bases fitting TRBD2. This CDR3 is 15 amino acids long. Germline values: CDR1 SGDLS, CDR2 YYNGEE. With V trimmed by 4 bases and J by 7 bases, 8 bases remained unmatched. The full variable domain, in which reference TRBV9 and TRBJ2-1 provide the parts outside the CDR3, is DSGVTQTPKHLITATGQRVTLRCSPRSGDLSVYWYQQSLDQGLQFLIQYYNGEERAKGNILERFSAQQFPDLHSELNLSSLELGDSALYFCASSILAGVVNEQFFGPGTRLTVL.